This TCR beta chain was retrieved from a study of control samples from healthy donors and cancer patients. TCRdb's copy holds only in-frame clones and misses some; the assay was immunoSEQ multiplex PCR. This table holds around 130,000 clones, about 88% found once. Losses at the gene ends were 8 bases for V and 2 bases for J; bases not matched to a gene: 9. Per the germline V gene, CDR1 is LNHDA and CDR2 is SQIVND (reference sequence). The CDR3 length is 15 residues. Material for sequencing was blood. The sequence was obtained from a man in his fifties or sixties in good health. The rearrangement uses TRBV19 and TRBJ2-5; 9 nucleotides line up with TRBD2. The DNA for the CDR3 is TGTGCCAGTGCGGGACTAGCAGACAAACAAGAGACCCAGTACTTC. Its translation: CASAGLADKQETQYF.